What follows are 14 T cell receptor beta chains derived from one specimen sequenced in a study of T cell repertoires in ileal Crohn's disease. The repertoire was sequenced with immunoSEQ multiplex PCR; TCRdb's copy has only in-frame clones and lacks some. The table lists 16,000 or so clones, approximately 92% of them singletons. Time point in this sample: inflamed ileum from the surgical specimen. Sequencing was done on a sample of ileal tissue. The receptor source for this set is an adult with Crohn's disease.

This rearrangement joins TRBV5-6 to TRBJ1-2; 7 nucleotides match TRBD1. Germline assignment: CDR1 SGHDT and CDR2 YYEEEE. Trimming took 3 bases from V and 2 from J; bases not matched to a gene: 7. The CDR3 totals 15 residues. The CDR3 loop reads CASSYDRETNYGYTF. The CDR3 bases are TGTGCCAGCAGCTACGACAGGGAGACGAACTATGGCTACACCTTC. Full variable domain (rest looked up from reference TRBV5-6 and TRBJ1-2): DAGVTQSPTHLIKTRGQQVTLRCSPKSGHDTVSWYQQALGQGPQFIFQYYEEEERQRGNFPDRFSGHQFPNYSSELNVNALLLGDSALYLCASSYDRETNYGYTFGSGTRLTVV.

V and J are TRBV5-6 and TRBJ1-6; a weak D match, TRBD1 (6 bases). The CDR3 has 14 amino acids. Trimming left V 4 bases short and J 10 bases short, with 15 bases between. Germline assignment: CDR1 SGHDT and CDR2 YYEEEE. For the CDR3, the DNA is TGTGCCAGCAGCGGGCGGGACACGAAATCACCCCTCCACTTT. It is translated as CASSGRDTKSPLHF.

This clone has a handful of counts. CDR3 DNA: TGCGCCAGCAGCGACGGCGGGGGGGCTAGCACAGATACGCAGTATTTT. It codes for CASSDGGGASTDTQYF. The chain combines TRBV5-1 with TRBJ2-3; TRBD2 aligns across 9 bases. V trimming: 4 bases; J trimming: 0 bases; junction bases outside the gene matches: 6. This CDR3 spans 16 amino acids. Germline CDR1 and CDR2: SGHRS and YFSETQ.

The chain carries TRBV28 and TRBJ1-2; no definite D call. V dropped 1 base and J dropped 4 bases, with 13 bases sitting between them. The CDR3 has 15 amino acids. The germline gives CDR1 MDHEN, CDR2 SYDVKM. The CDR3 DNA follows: TGTGCCAGCAGTTTATCCCAATTACAACGCTATGGCTACACCTTC. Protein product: CASSLSQLQRYGYTF.

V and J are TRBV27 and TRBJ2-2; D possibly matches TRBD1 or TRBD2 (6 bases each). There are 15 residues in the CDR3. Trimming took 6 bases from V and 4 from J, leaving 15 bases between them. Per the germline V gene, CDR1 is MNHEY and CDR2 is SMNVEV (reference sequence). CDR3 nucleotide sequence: TGTGCCAGCAGGGGGTGGGGGGCGAGCACCGGGGAGCTGTTTTTT. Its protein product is CASRGWGASTGELFF.

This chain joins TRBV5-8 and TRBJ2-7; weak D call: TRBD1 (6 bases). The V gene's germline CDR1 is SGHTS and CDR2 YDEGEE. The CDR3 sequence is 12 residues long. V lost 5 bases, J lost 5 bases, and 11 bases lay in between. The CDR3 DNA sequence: TGTGCCAGCAGATTACAGGGAGACGAGCAGTACTTC. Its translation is CASRLQGDEQYF.

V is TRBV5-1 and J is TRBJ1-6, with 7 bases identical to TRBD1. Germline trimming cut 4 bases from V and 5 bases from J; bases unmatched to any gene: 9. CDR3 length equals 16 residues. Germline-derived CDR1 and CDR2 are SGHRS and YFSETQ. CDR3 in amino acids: CASSPEGGNNNSPLHF. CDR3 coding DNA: TGCGCCAGCAGCCCGGAAGGGGGCAATAATAATTCACCCCTCCACTTT. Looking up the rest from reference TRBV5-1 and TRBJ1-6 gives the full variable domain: KAGVTQTPRYLIKTRGQQVTLSCSPISGHRSVSWYQQTPGQGLQFLFEYFSETQRNKGNFPGRFSGRQFSNSRSEMNVSTLELGDSALYLCASSPEGGNNNSPLHFGNGTRLTVT.

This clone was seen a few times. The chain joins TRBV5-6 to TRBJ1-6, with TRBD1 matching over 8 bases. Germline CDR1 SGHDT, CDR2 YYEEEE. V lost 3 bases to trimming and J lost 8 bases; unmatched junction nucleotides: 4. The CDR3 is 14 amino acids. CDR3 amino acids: CASSWGQDDSPLHF. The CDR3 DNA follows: TGTGCCAGCAGCTGGGGACAGGACGATTCACCCCTCCACTTT.

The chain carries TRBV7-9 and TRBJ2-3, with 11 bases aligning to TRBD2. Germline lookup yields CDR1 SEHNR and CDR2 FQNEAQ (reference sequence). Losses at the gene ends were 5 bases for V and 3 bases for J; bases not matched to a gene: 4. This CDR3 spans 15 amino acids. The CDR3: CASSPGLAETDTQYF. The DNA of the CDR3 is TGTGCCAGCAGCCCGGGACTAGCGGAAACAGATACGCAGTATTTT.

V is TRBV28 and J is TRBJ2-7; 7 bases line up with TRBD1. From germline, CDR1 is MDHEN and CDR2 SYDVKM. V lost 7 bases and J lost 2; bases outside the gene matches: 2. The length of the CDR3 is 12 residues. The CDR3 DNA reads TGTGCCAGCAAGGACAGGCCCTACGAGCAGTACTTC. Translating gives CASKDRPYEQYF.

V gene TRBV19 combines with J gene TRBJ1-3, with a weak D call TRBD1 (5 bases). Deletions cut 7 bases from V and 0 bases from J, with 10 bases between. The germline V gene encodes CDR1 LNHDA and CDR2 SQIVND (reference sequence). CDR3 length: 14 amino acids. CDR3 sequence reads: CASKKGTSGNTIYF. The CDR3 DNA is TGTGCCAGTAAGAAGGGGACCTCTGGAAACACCATATATTTT.

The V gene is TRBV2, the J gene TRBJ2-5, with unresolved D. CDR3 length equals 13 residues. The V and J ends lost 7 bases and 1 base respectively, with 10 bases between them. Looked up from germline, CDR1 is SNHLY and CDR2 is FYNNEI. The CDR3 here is CASTDGFQETQYF. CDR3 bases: TGTGCCAGCACCGACGGCTTCCAAGAGACCCAGTACTTC. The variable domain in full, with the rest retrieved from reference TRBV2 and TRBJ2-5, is EPEVTQTPSHQVTQMGQEVILRCVPISNHLYFYWYRQILGQKVEFLVSFYNNEISEKSEIFDDQFSVERPDGSNFTLKIRSTKLEDSAMYFCASTDGFQETQYFGPGTRLLVL.

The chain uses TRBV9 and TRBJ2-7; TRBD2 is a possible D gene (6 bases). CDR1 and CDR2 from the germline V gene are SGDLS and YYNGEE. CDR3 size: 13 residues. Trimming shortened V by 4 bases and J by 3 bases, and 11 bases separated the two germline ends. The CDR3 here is CASSPSGGYEQYF. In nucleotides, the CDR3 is TGTGCCAGCAGCCCTTCCGGGGGCTACGAGCAGTACTTC. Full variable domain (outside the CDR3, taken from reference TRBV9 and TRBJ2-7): DSGVTQTPKHLITATGQRVTLRCSPRSGDLSVYWYQQSLDQGLQFLIQYYNGEERAKGNILERFSAQQFPDLHSELNLSSLELGDSALYFCASSPSGGYEQYFGPGTRLTVT.

In DNA, the CDR3 is TGTGCCAGCAGCCAAGATTTTAACAGGGGGTACGAGCAGTACTTC. This codes for CASSQDFNRGYEQYF. The chain has TRBV4-2 and TRBJ2-7, with TRBD1 identical over 8 bases. The CDR3 covers 15 residues. Germline CDR1 is LGHNA and CDR2 is YNFKEQ. V shed 0 bases, J shed 4 bases, and the junction held 5 bases outside the gene matches.